This T cell receptor beta chain was captured by sequencing in a study of blood T cell repertoires in COVID-19. Study information: Acute-phase and convalescent COVID-19 samples originated in the United States, Italy and Spain.

In the study's own analysis: Amplification of reference gene primers provided the estimated nucleated cell counts. Assay used: immunoSEQ multiplex PCR; TCRdb lists only in-frame clones, some missing. V and J calls plus clone size are reproduced from that table; the DNA served to infer D and trimming. The table has over 70,000 clones, 75% to 90% seen once; the top ten hold 15% to 20%. In germline, CDR1 is MNHEY, CDR2 SVGAGI. This CDR3 comprises 15 residues. Unmatched junction bases numbered 9, after V lost 4 bases and J lost 4 bases. The V call is TRBV6-5, the J call TRBJ1-1, with 7 bases aligning to TRBD1. Sequenced input: peripheral blood. This receptor was identified in a man between 65 and 80 years old who had recovered from COVID-19. The CDR3 reads CASSSRQGLSTEAFF. The CDR3 DNA reads TGTGCCAGCAGTTCCCGACAGGGTCTGAGCACTGAAGCTTTCTTT.